These T cell receptor beta chains were read from a single sample in a study of T-cell memory formation after mild COVID-19. TCRdb ran MiXCR on the 5' RACE reads and lists one entry per CDR3 protein. The data contain 180,000 or so distinct CDR3 sequences, 11% of them singletons. The sequencing input was PBMCs or a T cell subset sorted from them (not recorded which). Every receptor here comes from a man between 18 and 29 years old who had mild COVID-19 (a few samples of this study predate the infection). Cell type and time point are not known. Both conserved end residues are part of each CDR3. The D gene is left open where the match is weak. For some rows the clone size is stated as once, few or many, or as a class when expanded; others skip it.

>TRBJ1-1|few|15|TRBV20-1|.
CSAAFGQTKNTEAFF
TGCAGTGCCGCCTTTGGGCAGACTAAGAACACTGAAGCTTTCTTT
>TRBJ1-2|.|13|TRBV14|.
CASSQGQIYGYTF
TGTGCCAGCAGCCAAGGCCAGATCTATGGCTACACCTTC
>TRBJ2-5|.|15|TRBV2|TRBD1
CASSRSTGRKETQYF
TGTGCCAGCAGTAGATCGACAGGGAGAAAAGAGACCCAGTACTTC
>TRBJ2-5|many|15|TRBV5-1|TRBD1
CASSLVTTGRETQYF
TGCGCCAGCAGCTTGGTTACGACAGGGAGAGAGACCCAGTACTTC
>TRBJ1-3|.|17|TRBV4-2|.
CASSQTLQGFSGNTIYF
TGTGCCAGCAGCCAAACCCTACAGGGCTTCTCTGGAAACACCATATATTTT
>TRBJ2-1|.|16|TRBV2|TRBD2
CASSEAPAGENNEQFF
TGTGCCAGCAGTGAGGCGCCGGCGGGGGAAAACAATGAGCAGTTCTTC
>TRBJ2-3|.|16|TRBV3-1|TRBD2
CASSQHGSGEEDTQYF
TGTGCCAGCAGCCAGCACGGGAGCGGGGAGGAAGATACGCAGTATTTT
>TRBJ2-7|.|12|TRBV10-3|.
CAISEGQYEQYF
TGTGCCATCAGTGAGGGTCAGTACGAGCAGTACTTC
>TRBJ2-5|.|13|TRBV5-5|.
CASSSPGSETQYF
TGTGCCAGCAGCTCCCCGGGGTCCGAGACCCAGTACTTC
>TRBJ2-1|few|17|TRBV10-2|TRBD1
CASSRPPGTGAYNEQFF
TGCGCCAGCAGCCGTCCCCCCGGGACAGGGGCCTACAATGAGCAGTTCTTC
>TRBJ2-1|.|17|TRBV4-1|TRBD2
CASSQVEAGGVYNEQFF
TGCGCCAGCAGCCAAGTTGAAGCGGGGGGAGTATACAATGAGCAGTTCTTC
>TRBJ1-2|.|14|TRBV10-2|.
CASSESTRHYGYTF
TGCGCCAGCAGTGAGTCGACCAGACACTATGGCTACACCTTC
>TRBJ2-7|medium-sized|15|TRBV20-1|.
CSARPGLLSSYEQYF
TGCAGTGCTAGACCCGGACTGTTGAGCTCCTACGAGCAGTACTTC
>TRBJ1-2|.|13|TRBV7-8|.
CASSYNSNYGYTF
TGTGCCAGCAGCTACAACAGTAACTATGGCTACACCTTC
>TRBJ1-6|many|13|TRBV20-1|TRBD1
CSAPGTANSPLHF
TGCAGTGCTCCCGGGACAGCTAATTCACCCCTCCACTTT
>TRBJ1-6|many|14|TRBV5-4|.
CASSSQVGHSPLHF
TGTGCCAGCAGTTCTCAGGTGGGACATTCACCCCTCCACTTT
>TRBJ2-3|many|14|TRBV5-1|.
CASSLGQTTDTQYF
TGCGCCAGCAGCTTGGGTCAGACCACAGATACGCAGTATTTT
>TRBJ1-1|few|14|TRBV5-5|.
CASSLYGANTEAFF
TGTGCCAGCAGCTTGTACGGGGCCAACACTGAAGCTTTCTTT
>TRBJ2-1|.|15|TRBV11-3|TRBD2
CASSSGTSWYNEQFF
TGTGCCAGCAGTTCTGGGACTAGCTGGTACAATGAGCAGTTCTTC
>TRBJ1-5|.|14|TRBV12-3/TRBV12-4|.
CASRPEGDNQPQHF
TGTGCCAGCAGGCCAGAGGGGGACAATCAGCCCCAGCATTTT
>TRBJ1-1|.|15|TRBV7-8|.
CASSPWTVRDTEAFF
TGTGCCAGCAGCCCGTGGACAGTTAGGGACACTGAAGCTTTCTTT
>TRBJ2-3|few|13|TRBV7-2|TRBD2
CASQRGGSDTQYF
TGTGCCAGCCAGCGGGGGGGCTCAGATACGCAGTATTTT
>TRBJ2-3|.|15|TRBV24-1|.
CATSDNPERTDTQYF
TGTGCCACCAGTGATAACCCCGAGAGAACAGATACGCAGTATTTT
>TRBJ2-5|.|13|TRBV20-1|.
CSALGEYQETQYF
TGCAGTGCTCTGGGGGAATACCAAGAGACCCAGTACTTC
>TRBJ1-2|.|16|TRBV6-6|TRBD1
CASTETGAGFSYGYTF
TGTGCCAGCACCGAAACAGGGGCCGGGTTCTCCTATGGCTACACCTTC
>TRBJ1-6|many|16|TRBV7-6|TRBD1
CASSSFGQGGNSPLHF
TGTGCCAGCAGCTCTTTTGGACAGGGTGGTAATTCACCCCTCCACTTT
>TRBJ2-5|many|14|TRBV3-1|TRBD2
CASSQDFGRETQYF
TGTGCCAGCAGCCAAGATTTCGGGAGGGAGACCCAGTACTTC